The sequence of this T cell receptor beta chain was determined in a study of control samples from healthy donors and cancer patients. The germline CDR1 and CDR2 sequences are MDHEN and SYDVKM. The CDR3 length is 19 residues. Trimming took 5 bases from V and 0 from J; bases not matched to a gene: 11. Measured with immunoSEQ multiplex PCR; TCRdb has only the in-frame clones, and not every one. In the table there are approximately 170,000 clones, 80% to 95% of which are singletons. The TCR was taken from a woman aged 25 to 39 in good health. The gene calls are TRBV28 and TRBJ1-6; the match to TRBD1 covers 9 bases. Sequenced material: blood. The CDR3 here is CASSLRTGVEISYNSPLHF. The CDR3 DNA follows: TGTGCCAGCAGTCTCAGGACAGGGGTTGAGATCTCCTATAATTCACCCCTCCACTTT.